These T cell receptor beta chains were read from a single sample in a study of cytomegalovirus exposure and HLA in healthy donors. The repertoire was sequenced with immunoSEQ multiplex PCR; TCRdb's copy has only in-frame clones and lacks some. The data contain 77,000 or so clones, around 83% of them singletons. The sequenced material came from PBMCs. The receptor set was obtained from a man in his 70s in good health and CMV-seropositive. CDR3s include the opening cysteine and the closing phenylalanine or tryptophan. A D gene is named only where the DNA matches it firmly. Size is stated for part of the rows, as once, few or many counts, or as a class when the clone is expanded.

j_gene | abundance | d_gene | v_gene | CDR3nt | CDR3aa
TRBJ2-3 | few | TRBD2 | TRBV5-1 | TGCGCCAGCAACGACGCTGGCGGGAGGATTAGGTCAGATACGCAGTATTTT | CASNDAGGRIRSDTQYF
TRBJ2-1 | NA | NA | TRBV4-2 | TGTGCCAGCAGCCAAGTCGCGTCGACAGGGCCCCGCGGGGTACTCTACTACAATGAGCAGTTCTTC | CASSQVASTGPRGVLYYNEQFF
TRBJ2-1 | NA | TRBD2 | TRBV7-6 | TGTGCCAGCAGCTTGGGACTAGCGGGGGTAAATGAGCAGTTCTTC | CASSLGLAGVNEQFF
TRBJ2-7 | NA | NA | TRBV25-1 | TGTGCCAGCAGTATAAGTGGGGGGTACGAGCAGTACTTC | CASSISGGYEQYF
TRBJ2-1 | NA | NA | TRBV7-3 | TGTGCCAGCAGCCAGGGGCCCGGGATCTACAATGAGCAGTTCTTC | CASSQGPGIYNEQFF
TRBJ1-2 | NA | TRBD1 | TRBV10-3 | TGTGCCATCAGTAACGTCGGACAGGCTGGCTACACCTTC | CAISNVGQAGYTF
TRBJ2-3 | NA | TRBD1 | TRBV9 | TGTGCCAGCAGCTCAGAGGTGACAGGGGGAAATACGCAGTATTTT | CASSSEVTGGNTQYF
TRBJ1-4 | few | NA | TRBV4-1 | TGCGCCAGCAGCCAAGATGGAGGCAGGAGAACTAATGAAAAACTGTTTTTT | CASSQDGGRRTNEKLFF
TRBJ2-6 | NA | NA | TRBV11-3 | TGTGCCAGCAGCGGGAGCGGGTCTGGGGCCAACGTCCTGACTTTC | CASSGSGSGANVLTF
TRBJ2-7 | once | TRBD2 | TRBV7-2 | TGTGCCAGCAGGAGGGGACTAGCGGGGGGAACCTACGAGCAGTACTTC | CASRRGLAGGTYEQYF
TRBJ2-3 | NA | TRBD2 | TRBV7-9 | TGTGCCAGCACCCAGGGGACTAGCGGACATACGCAGTATTTT | CASTQGTSGHTQYF
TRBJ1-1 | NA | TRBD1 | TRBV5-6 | TGTGCCAGCAGCCGCAGGGGGCTCGGGACTGAAGCTTTCTTT | CASSRRGLGTEAFF
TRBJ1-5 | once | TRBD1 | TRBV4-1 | TGCGCCAGCAGCCAGGTGGGACAGGGGGCATATAAACAGCCCCAGCATTTT | CASSQVGQGAYKQPQHF
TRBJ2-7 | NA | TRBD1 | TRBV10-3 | TGTGCCATCAGTGAGGGGGACAGGGGACGCTACGAGCAGTACTTC | CAISEGDRGRYEQYF
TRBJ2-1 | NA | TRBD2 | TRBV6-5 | TGTGCCAGCAGTTACGATAATGGCGGGGGGGGCAATGAGCAGTTCTTC | CASSYDNGGGGNEQFF
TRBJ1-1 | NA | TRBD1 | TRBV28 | TGTGCCAGCAGCTCGGGACAGATCCATGAAGCTTTCTTT | CASSSGQIHEAFF
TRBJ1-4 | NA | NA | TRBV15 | TGTGCCACCAGCAGAGTAACAGCAACTAATGAAAAACTGTTTTTT | CATSRVTATNEKLFF
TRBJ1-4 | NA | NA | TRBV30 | TGTGCCTGGAGTGGAGGACAGTTTAATGAAAAACTGTTTTTT | CAWSGGQFNEKLFF
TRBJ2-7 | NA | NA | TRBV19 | TGTGCCAGTAGTAGGGACAAGACCTACGAGCAGTACTTC | CASSRDKTYEQYF
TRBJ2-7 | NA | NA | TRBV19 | TGTGCCAGTAGTATAGCTCACAGGAACTACGAGCAGTACTTC | CASSIAHRNYEQYF
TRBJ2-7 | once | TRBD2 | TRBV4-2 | TGTGCCAGCAGCCTCGGGACTAGCGGGGGAGGTTACGAGCAGTACTTC | CASSLGTSGGGYEQYF
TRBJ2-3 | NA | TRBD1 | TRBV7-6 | TGTGCCAGCAGCCCCGGACAGGCGGGCACAGATACGCAGTATTTT | CASSPGQAGTDTQYF
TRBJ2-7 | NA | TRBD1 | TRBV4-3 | TGCGCCAGCAGCTTTAACACCGGGACAGGGGGTTACGAGCAGTACTTC | CASSFNTGTGGYEQYF
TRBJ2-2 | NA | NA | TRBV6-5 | TGTGCCAGCCGCCAGGGGCTCGGGGAGCTGTTTTTT | CASRQGLGELFF
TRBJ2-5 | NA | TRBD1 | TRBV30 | TGTGCCTGGAGTGCCCAGGGGGCCAAAGAGCAGTACTTC | CAWSAQGAKEQYF
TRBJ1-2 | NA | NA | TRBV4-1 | TGCGCCAGCAGTCGCCCTGGGCAGCTTCTCCTCTATGGCTACACCTTC | CASSRPGQLLLYGYTF
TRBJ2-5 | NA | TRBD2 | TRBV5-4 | TGTGCCAGCAGTAGGGGGGGTAGCGGGGGGCAAGAGACCCAGTACTTC | CASSRGGSGGQETQYF